A selection of T cell receptor beta chains follows, all from one sample in a study of T cell responses to AZD1222 COVID-19 vaccine. The method was immunoSEQ multiplex PCR; TCRdb's version includes in-frame clones alone and lacks a portion of them. Of around 87,000 clones in the sample, approximately 91% were seen once. The source material was peripheral blood, sampled on day 0 of AZD1222 vaccination. These receptors were collected from an adult in good health. Each CDR3 is given with its conserved first and last residue. A D gene is named only where the DNA matches it firmly. Clone size is shown for a subset of rows, as once, few, many or a class of expanded clone.

D: .; V: TRBV7-9; J: TRBJ1-1; size: .; DNA: TGTGCCAGCTCTTTATCTACAGTCAACACTGAAGCTTTCTTT; CDR3: CASSLSTVNTEAFF
D: TRBD1; V: TRBV5-1; J: TRBJ2-1; size: .; DNA: TGCGCCAGCAGCATTGGGACAGGGGTTCACAATGAGCAGTTCTTC; CDR3: CASSIGTGVHNEQFF
D: TRBD1; V: TRBV6-5; J: TRBJ1-6; size: .; DNA: TGTGCCAGCAGTTACCGGGACAGTCAACCCCTCCACTTT; CDR3: CASSYRDSQPLHF
D: .; V: TRBV5-4; J: TRBJ1-2; size: .; DNA: TGTGCCAGCAGCTTGGATCTAACAGGGTCCTATGGCTACACCTTC; CDR3: CASSLDLTGSYGYTF
D: TRBD2; V: TRBV5-4; J: TRBJ2-1; size: .; DNA: TGTGCCAGCAGCCGAATGATAGCGGGGGGACACAATGAGCAGTTCTTC; CDR3: CASSRMIAGGHNEQFF
D: .; V: TRBV19; J: TRBJ1-1; size: .; DNA: TGTGCCAGCGGTTGGGGAACTGAAGCTTTCTTT; CDR3: CASGWGTEAFF
D: .; V: TRBV11-2; J: TRBJ2-2; size: once; DNA: TGTGCCAGCAGCTTAGGTCGAGTTACCGGGGAGCTGTTTTTT; CDR3: CASSLGRVTGELFF
D: .; V: TRBV5-6; J: TRBJ1-5; size: .; DNA: TGTGCCAGCGGTTTGAGTTTTAGCAATCAGCCCCAGCATTTT; CDR3: CASGLSFSNQPQHF
D: .; V: TRBV12-3/TRBV12-4; J: TRBJ1-5; size: .; DNA: TGTGCCAGCAGTTTATTAGAAGATCAGCCCCAGCATTTT; CDR3: CASSLLEDQPQHF
D: .; V: TRBV5-5; J: TRBJ1-2; size: .; DNA: TGTGCCAGCAACAAGGGGGGCGAAAATAATGCTAACTATGGCTACACCTTC; CDR3: CASNKGGENNANYGYTF
D: TRBD1; V: TRBV7-2; J: TRBJ1-1; size: once; DNA: TGTGCCAGCAGCTACACAGGGGTGACTGAAGCTTTCTTT; CDR3: CASSYTGVTEAFF
D: TRBD2; V: TRBV19; J: TRBJ2-3; size: .; DNA: TGTGCCAGTACGGAGGGAGGGATGACAGATACGCAGTATTTT; CDR3: CASTEGGMTDTQYF
D: .; V: TRBV2; J: TRBJ1-4; size: .; DNA: TGTGCCAGCAACTCATGGGAAGAAAAACTGTTTTTT; CDR3: CASNSWEEKLFF
D: .; V: TRBV6-5; J: TRBJ2-3; size: .; DNA: TGTGCCAGCAGTTACGGACGGGGAGCAGATACGCAGTATTTT; CDR3: CASSYGRGADTQYF
D: TRBD1; V: TRBV12-3/TRBV12-4; J: TRBJ1-1; size: .; DNA: TGTGCCAGCAGTCGACAGGGAGACACTGAAGCTTTCTTT; CDR3: CASSRQGDTEAFF
D: TRBD2; V: TRBV6-6; J: TRBJ2-5; size: .; DNA: TGTGCCAGCAGTTACTCGTCGCGGGGGGGCCGGGAGACCCAGTACTTC; CDR3: CASSYSSRGGRETQYF
D: .; V: TRBV9; J: TRBJ2-1; size: .; DNA: TGTGCCAGCAGCGTAGTTAGTGGGAGCGATGAGCAGTTCTTC; CDR3: CASSVVSGSDEQFF
D: TRBD2; V: TRBV6-5; J: TRBJ2-3; size: .; DNA: TGTGCCAGGGGACTAGCGGGGGGGAATACGCAGTATTTT; CDR3: CARGLAGGNTQYF
D: .; V: TRBV11-1; J: TRBJ2-1; size: .; DNA: TGTGCCAGCAGCTTTAGGGGCGGGGAGTTCTTC; CDR3: CASSFRGGEFF
D: .; V: TRBV19; J: TRBJ1-5; size: .; DNA: TGTGCCAGTAGTATAGGACAGAATAGCAATCAGCCCCAGCATTTT; CDR3: CASSIGQNSNQPQHF
D: .; V: TRBV30; J: TRBJ1-2; size: .; DNA: TGTGCCTGGAGGGACGCCGGGACTCCCCTTGTTAACTATGGCTACACCTTC; CDR3: CAWRDAGTPLVNYGYTF
D: TRBD2; V: TRBV7-2; J: TRBJ2-5; size: .; DNA: TGTGCCAGCAGCCGGGGACTAGCGGGCCAGTACTTC; CDR3: CASSRGLAGQYF
D: TRBD1; V: TRBV29-1; J: TRBJ2-7; size: .; DNA: TGCAGCGTTGGTCGGGCAGGGGGCTTGAGAGAGCAGTACTTC; CDR3: CSVGRAGGLREQYF
D: TRBD1; V: TRBV6-2/TRBV6-3; J: TRBJ1-5; size: .; DNA: TGTGCCAGCAGTTACACAGGGGCGGGAGGGCAGCCCCAGCATTTT; CDR3: CASSYTGAGGQPQHF
D: .; V: TRBV2; J: TRBJ2-5; size: .; DNA: TGTGCCAGCAGTTTACTCGGTGAGACCCAGTACTTC; CDR3: CASSLLGETQYF
D: .; V: TRBV5-4; J: TRBJ2-2; size: few; DNA: TGTGCCAGCAGCTCGAGGGGGAACACCGGGGAGCTGTTTTTT; CDR3: CASSSRGNTGELFF
D: .; V: TRBV5-8; J: TRBJ1-5; size: few; DNA: TGTGCCAGCAGCTTATGGGGGCAGCGGGATCAGCCCCAGCATTTT; CDR3: CASSLWGQRDQPQHF
D: TRBD1; V: TRBV5-1; J: TRBJ2-5; size: .; DNA: TGCGCCAGCAGCCCTGGACAGGGTAACCAAGAGACCCAGTACTTC; CDR3: CASSPGQGNQETQYF
D: .; V: TRBV7-2; J: TRBJ2-3; size: .; DNA: TGTGCCAGCAGCCAGTCCCGGGGGGCTGTTGCAGATACGCAGTATTTT; CDR3: CASSQSRGAVADTQYF
D: TRBD1; V: TRBV19; J: TRBJ1-6; size: .; DNA: TGTGCCAGTAGTTCCCGGACAGGGGGCAATAATTCACCCCTCCACTTT; CDR3: CASSSRTGGNNSPLHF
D: .; V: TRBV11-3; J: TRBJ2-1; size: .; DNA: TGTGCCAGCAGCTCCCCGGGTCTCAATGAGCAGTTCTTC; CDR3: CASSSPGLNEQFF
D: TRBD1; V: TRBV28; J: TRBJ1-5; size: .; DNA: TGTGCCAGCAGGGGGACAGACACTAGCAATCAGCCCCAGCATTTT; CDR3: CASRGTDTSNQPQHF
D: .; V: TRBV3-1/TRBV3-2; J: TRBJ2-7; size: once; DNA: TGTGCCAGCAGCCAAGAAGGGTCCGACTACGAGCAGTACTTC; CDR3: CASSQEGSDYEQYF
D: .; V: TRBV7-9; J: TRBJ2-7; size: .; DNA: TGTGCCAGCAGCTTCTCAGCGGCTAGCGACTCTTGGGAATACGAGCAGTACTTC; CDR3: CASSFSAASDSWEYEQYF
D: .; V: TRBV5-1; J: TRBJ1-3; size: few; DNA: TGCGCCAGCAGCTTGTCCCCGACGGGTGGAAACACCATATATTTT; CDR3: CASSLSPTGGNTIYF
D: .; V: TRBV2; J: TRBJ1-2; size: .; DNA: TGTGCCAGCGACGGTGGATGGGATGGCTACACCTTC; CDR3: CASDGGWDGYTF
D: .; V: TRBV10-2; J: TRBJ1-5; size: .; DNA: TGCGCCAGCAGTGAGTCGGGGAGAATCCAGCCCCAGCATTTT; CDR3: CASSESGRIQPQHF
D: .; V: TRBV3-1/TRBV3-2; J: TRBJ1-2; size: once; DNA: TGTGCCAGCAGCCAAAATGGCGACTATGGCTACACCTTC; CDR3: CASSQNGDYGYTF
D: TRBD2; V: TRBV28; J: TRBJ2-1; size: .; DNA: TGTGCCAGCAGTTACATGACTAGCGGGGTGTCCTACAATGAGCAGTTCTTC; CDR3: CASSYMTSGVSYNEQFF
D: TRBD2; V: TRBV11-2; J: TRBJ2-5; size: .; DNA: TGTGCCAGCAGCTCTTCCAGCGGGGCTATCCAAGAGACCCAGTACTTC; CDR3: CASSSSSGAIQETQYF
D: .; V: TRBV25-1; J: TRBJ1-6; size: .; DNA: TGTGCCAGCAGTGTGGCCAGATTTAATTCACCCCTCCACTTT; CDR3: CASSVARFNSPLHF
D: .; V: TRBV7-2; J: TRBJ2-5; size: .; DNA: TGTGCCAGCAGCTTAACCCAAGAGACCCAGTACTTC; CDR3: CASSLTQETQYF
D: .; V: TRBV2; J: TRBJ1-4; size: .; DNA: TGTGCCAGCAGTGAAGCTCAAAGGACAGCAAAGTTGTTTTTT; CDR3: CASSEAQRTAKLFF
D: .; V: TRBV4-1; J: TRBJ1-3; size: .; DNA: TGCGCCAGCAGCCACCCGGAGTACTCTGGAAACACCATATATTTT; CDR3: CASSHPEYSGNTIYF
D: .; V: TRBV4-3; J: TRBJ2-7; size: .; DNA: TGCGCCAGCAGCCAAGGTCGATGGGCGGTCTACGAGCAGTACTTC; CDR3: CASSQGRWAVYEQYF
D: .; V: TRBV18; J: TRBJ1-2; size: .; DNA: TGTGCCAGCTCACCGGGGGGGAGCGGCTACACCTTC; CDR3: CASSPGGSGYTF
D: .; V: TRBV6-2/TRBV6-3; J: TRBJ2-5; size: .; DNA: TGTGCCAGCAGTTCCCCAGGCCCCAGGACTCATGAGACCCAGTACTTC; CDR3: CASSSPGPRTHETQYF
D: .; V: TRBV4-2; J: TRBJ1-3; size: .; DNA: TGTGCCAGCAGCCAAGATACCCCGGGACTGCGCCTCTCTGGAAACACCATATATTTT; CDR3: CASSQDTPGLRLSGNTIYF
D: .; V: TRBV21-1; J: TRBJ1-3; size: .; DNA: TGTGCCAGCAGCAAAGTGGACAGGGGGAAAGTTACTGGAAACACCATATATTTT; CDR3: CASSKVDRGKVTGNTIYF
D: .; V: TRBV7-8; J: TRBJ1-4; size: .; DNA: TGTGCCAGCAGCTTAGGCCGAGCAACTAATGAAAAACTGTTTTTT; CDR3: CASSLGRATNEKLFF
D: .; V: TRBV6-6; J: TRBJ2-1; size: .; DNA: TGTGCCAGCAGTCCAGCCGCAAATGAGCAGTTCTTC; CDR3: CASSPAANEQFF
D: .; V: TRBV5-1; J: TRBJ2-7; size: .; DNA: TGCGCCAGCAGCTCGGGGTCCTACGAGCAGTACTTC; CDR3: CASSSGSYEQYF
D: TRBD1; V: TRBV6-5; J: TRBJ1-6; size: .; DNA: TGTGCCAGCGCGAGGACAGGGAACAATTCACCCCTCCACTTT; CDR3: CASARTGNNSPLHF
D: .; V: TRBV12-3/TRBV12-4; J: TRBJ1-5; size: .; DNA: TGTGCCAGCAGCCTCGACAGATATCAGCCCCAGCATTTT; CDR3: CASSLDRYQPQHF
D: TRBD1; V: TRBV9; J: TRBJ1-4; size: .; DNA: TGTGCCAGCAAGAGGGGGCCACCAGCAACTAATGAAAAACTGTTTTTT; CDR3: CASKRGPPATNEKLFF
D: .; V: TRBV19; J: TRBJ2-7; size: .; DNA: TGTGCCAGTGGAGAGGGTTTTTACGAGCAGTACTTC; CDR3: CASGEGFYEQYF
D: .; V: TRBV29-1; J: TRBJ1-2; size: few; DNA: TGCAGCGTTGAAGCCTCGGGGGTTGAAGGCTACACCTTC; CDR3: CSVEASGVEGYTF
D: TRBD1; V: TRBV7-2; J: TRBJ1-3; size: .; DNA: TGTGCCAGCAGCAACGCTGGACAGGGATTATATTTT; CDR3: CASSNAGQGLYF
D: .; V: TRBV20-1; J: TRBJ1-5; size: .; DNA: TGCAGTGCAGGGGGACAGCCCCAGCATTTT; CDR3: CSAGGQPQHF